A single sample gave rise to the 11 T cell receptor beta chains below, sequenced in a study of T cell repertoires in cytomegalovirus infection. Antigen specificity for these receptors is unknown. TCRdb re-derived calls from the reads in MiXCR, one entry per CDR3 protein. The table records hundreds of thousands of distinct CDR3 sequences, about 30% of them present only once. Sequencing used cultured CD8+ T cells from PBMCs, obtained from culture after CMV antigen stimulation. These receptors were collected from a human donor in good health (CMV status not recorded). Some clones in this sample may be carry-over from other donors' samples.

V gene TRBV4-1 combines with J gene TRBJ1-2, with TRBD1 identical over 7 bases. The CDR3 contains 13 residues. The ends lost 4 bases at V and 4 bases at J; junction bases unmatched: 3. CDR1 is MGHRA, CDR2 YSYEKL, per germline. CDR3: CASSRQGTYGYTF. The CDR3 DNA follows: TGCGCCAGCAGCCGACAGGGAACCTATGGCTACACCTTC.

This clonotype was recorded many times. The V call is TRBV5-1, the J call TRBJ2-7, with a possible D match to TRBD1 (6 bases). In germline, CDR1 is SGHRS, CDR2 YFSETQ. The CDR3 spans 16 residues. The V end was cut by 2 bases, the J end by 4 bases, with 19 bases between. CDR3 in DNA: TGCGCCAGCAGCTTCCTCGGGACAAAGAATAGGTACGAGCAGTACTTC. Amino acid sequence: CASSFLGTKNRYEQYF.

This clonotype occurred a few times. This chain joins TRBV11-2 and TRBJ2-3; the match to TRBD2 covers 14 bases. V shed 4 bases, J shed 0 bases, and the junction held 3 bases outside the gene matches. The length of the CDR3 is 17 residues. The germline V gene encodes CDR1 SGHAT and CDR2 FQNNGV. The CDR3 DNA sequence: TGTGCCAGCAGCTCGACTAGCGGGGGGGTTAGCACAGATACGCAGTATTTT. Protein: CASSSTSGGVSTDTQYF.

This clonotype came up many times. The rearrangement uses TRBV7-2 and TRBJ1-5, with D perhaps matching TRBD1 (6 bases). V was clipped by 3 bases and J by 1 base, with 16 bases between them. Germline V gives CDR1 SGHTA, CDR2 FQGNSA. The CDR3 has 17 amino acids. CDR3 in amino acids: CASSLARTAGSNQPQHF. CDR3 coding DNA: TGTGCCAGCAGCTTGGCCCGGACAGCCGGCAGCAATCAGCCCCAGCATTTT.

The chain employs TRBV15 and TRBJ2-4, with D possibly being TRBD2 (6 bases). The CDR3 is made up of 12 amino acids. Germline CDR1 is LNHNV and CDR2 is YYDKDF (reference sequence). V dropped 9 bases and J dropped 8 bases, with 14 bases sitting between them. The CDR3 region is CATMGREDIQYF. Written as DNA, the CDR3 is TGTGCCACTATGGGTAGGGAGGACATTCAGTACTTC.

The rearrangement uses TRBV5-1 and TRBJ1-2, with D possibly matching TRBD1 (6 bases). The CDR3 covers 16 residues. In germline, CDR1 is SGHRS, CDR2 YFSETQ. V shed 0 bases and J shed 4 bases, with 16 bases lying between them. The CDR3 nucleotides read TGCGCCAGCAGCTTGGCGACAGGCCCAGGAGGCTATGGCTACACCTTC. Residues: CASSLATGPGGYGYTF.

This clonotype occurred many times. The chain carries TRBV6-1 and TRBJ1-5, with unresolved D. This CDR3 contains 15 residues. The germline gives CDR1 MNHNS, CDR2 SASEGT. Trimming pared 3 bases from V and 0 bases from J, leaving 9 bases between. This CDR3 is CASSESVYSNQPQHF. For the CDR3, the DNA is TGTGCCAGCAGTGAGTCAGTTTATAGCAATCAGCCCCAGCATTTT.

This sequence joins TRBV2 and TRBJ2-1, with TRBD2 matching over 8 bases. Per germline, CDR1 SNHLY and CDR2 FYNNEI. This CDR3 comprises 16 residues. The V segment lost 7 bases and the J segment 0 bases; nucleotides outside the gene matches: 8. The CDR3 sequence: CASISERGSSYNEQFF. In nucleotides, the CDR3 is TGTGCCAGCATATCTGAGCGGGGGAGCTCCTACAATGAGCAGTTCTTC.

This clonotype was seen ten or more times. The chain employs TRBV7-6 and TRBJ1-5; tentative D call: TRBD1 (5 bases). Germline loops: CDR1 SGHVS, CDR2 FNYEAQ. The CDR3 totals 16 residues. Trimming shortened V by 1 base and J by 0 bases, and 10 bases separated the two germline ends. The CDR3 here is CASSLGQGGSNQPQHF. In DNA, the CDR3 is TGTGCCAGCAGCTTAGGTCAGGGTGGTAGCAATCAGCCCCAGCATTTT.

This clonotype was seen more than once but under ten times. J is TRBJ2-5 and V is TRBV19; D uncertain. Between the trimmed V and J ends, which lost 7 bases and 1 base, there was a span of 16 bases. CDR3 length equals 15 residues. Germline V lookup: CDR1 LNHDA, CDR2 SQIVND (reference sequence). The CDR3 DNA follows: TGTGCCAGTAAAAGGTCCAGCGCGATCCAAGAGACCCAGTACTTC. Amino acid sequence: CASKRSSAIQETQYF.

The chain recombines TRBV5-1 with TRBJ2-6; possible D gene TRBD2, 5 bases. V was shortened by 5 bases and J by 3 bases, with 15 bases between the two germline ends. Germline V gene data show CDR1 as SGHRS and CDR2 as YFSETQ. This CDR3 contains 16 residues. CDR3 residues: CASSPGIAGGANVLTF. The CDR3 DNA reads TGCGCCAGCAGTCCTGGAATTGCGGGTGGGGCCAACGTCCTGACTTTC.